Listed here are 25 T cell receptor beta chains from one sample, sequenced in a study of B cell selection in AIRE deficiency. Only in-frame clones appear in the TCRdb table, and some are missing; sequencing was by immunoSEQ multiplex PCR. Here the sample spans roughly 24,000 clones, approximately 96% being singletons. Conventional CD4 T cells were sorted as CD4+CD127+ cells. The sample consisted of CD4+CD127+ conventional T cells sorted from PBMCs. These receptors were obtained from a human donor in good health.

The V call is TRBV9, the J call TRBJ1-5; D remains ambiguous. This CDR3 is built from 13 residues. Germline assignment: CDR1 SGDLS and CDR2 YYNGEE. With 1 base removed from V and 3 bases from J, the gap between germline ends came to 5 bases. In DNA, the CDR3 is TGTGCCAGCAGCGTAAGTAACAATCAGCCCCAGCATTTT. It is translated as CASSVSNNQPQHF.

V gene TRBV30 combines with J gene TRBJ2-1; 7 nucleotides line up with TRBD1. CDR3 length: 11 residues. The germline V gene has CDR1 GTSNPN and CDR2 SVGIG (reference sequence). The J segment lost 10 bases and the V segment lost 3 bases, leaving 3 bases of the junction unmatched. CDR3 DNA sequence: TGTGCCTGGAGACAGGGACAGGAGCAGTTCTTC. This codes for CAWRQGQEQFF.

The chain employs TRBV4-1 and TRBJ1-5; D not certain. The V end was cut by 0 bases, the J end by 3 bases, with 9 bases between. CDR3 size: 15 residues. Germline CDR1 and CDR2: MGHRA and YSYEKL. DNA of the CDR3: TGCGCCAGCAGCCAAGACGGGCAGACCAATCAGCCCCAGCATTTT. Amino acids: CASSQDGQTNQPQHF.

The chain joins TRBV7-9 to TRBJ1-1, with 8 bases that match TRBD1. Germline V gene lookup returns CDR1 SEHNR and CDR2 FQNEAQ (reference sequence). Unmatched junction bases numbered 2, after V lost 2 bases and J lost 6 bases. CDR3 length equals 13 residues. The CDR3: CASSLTGGSEAFF. The DNA of the CDR3 is TGTGCCAGCAGCTTAACAGGGGGTTCTGAAGCTTTCTTT.

The chain joins TRBV18 to TRBJ2-5; D ambiguous. This CDR3 region has 13 residues. Germline V lookup: CDR1 KGHSH, CDR2 LQKENI. The V and J ends lost 1 base and 3 bases respectively, with 6 bases between them. The DNA for the CDR3 is TGTGCCAGCTCACCACTTCAAGAAGAGACCCAGTACTTC. This encodes CASSPLQEETQYF.

The chain carries TRBV7-6 and TRBJ2-1; 11 bases are a match to TRBD2. Trimming cost V 5 bases and J 10 bases; bases outside gene matches: 10. Germline V gene lookup returns CDR1 SGHVS and CDR2 FNYEAQ. This CDR3 has 15 amino acids. The CDR3, as DNA: TGTGCCAGCAGCCCCCTAGCGGGGGGTCCGAAAGAGCAGTTCTTC. This translates into CASSPLAGGPKEQFF.

In nucleotides, the CDR3 is TGTGCCAGCTCACCGGGGGACAGGTACAATGAGCAGTTCTTC. It translates to CASSPGDRYNEQFF. The chain combines TRBV18 with TRBJ2-1; TRBD1 agrees at 8 bases. CDR1 KGHSH and CDR2 LQKENI come from the germline V gene. V shed 3 bases, J shed 4 bases, and the junction held 2 bases outside the gene matches. The CDR3 length is 14 residues.

V is TRBV5-1 and J is TRBJ1-1; D is unresolved. The CDR3 extends over 13 amino acids. Germline values: CDR1 SGHRS, CDR2 YFSETQ. V shed 2 bases and J shed 1 base, with 6 bases lying between them. The CDR3 reads CASSFNPNTEAFF. CDR3 nucleotides: TGCGCCAGCAGCTTTAACCCGAACACTGAAGCTTTCTTT.

The chain joins TRBV18 to TRBJ1-2; TRBD1 matches at 8 bases. The V segment lost 2 bases and the J segment 7 bases; nucleotides outside the gene matches: 9. This CDR3 contains 15 residues. Germline assignment: CDR1 KGHSH and CDR2 LQKENI. CDR3 sequence reads: CASSPGQGGIRGYTF. The CDR3 coding sequence is TGTGCCAGCTCACCAGGACAGGGCGGAATCCGTGGCTACACCTTC.

This chain connects TRBV19 to TRBJ2-3; 10 bases fit TRBD1. In germline, CDR1 is LNHDA, CDR2 SQIVND (reference sequence). The CDR3 has 13 residues. V shed 6 bases, J shed 3 bases, and the junction held 0 bases outside the gene matches. CDR3 coding DNA: TGTGCCAGTAGGGGACAGGGGACAGATACGCAGTATTTT. Amino acids: CASRGQGTDTQYF.

This clone was counted between two and nine times. The chain recombines TRBV7-2 with TRBJ1-2; D gene ambiguous. With 4 bases removed from V and 0 bases from J, the gap between germline ends came to 12 bases. This CDR3 spans 15 amino acids. CDR1 and CDR2 (germline): SGHTA, FQGNSA. The CDR3 region has the DNA TGTGCCAGCAGCTATATGCGCGACTCTAACTATGGCTACACCTTC. Translating it yields CASSYMRDSNYGYTF. Combining the CDR3 with reference TRBV7-2 and TRBJ1-2 gives the whole variable domain GAGVSQSPSNKVTEKGKDVELRCDPISGHTALYWYRQSLGQGLEFLIYFQGNSAPDKSGLPSDRFSAERTGGSVSTLTIQRTQQEDSAVYLCASSYMRDSNYGYTFGSGTRLTVV.

CDR3 DNA: TGTGCCAGCAGCCACCCCGGAGACCTTACCGGGGAGCTGTTTTTT. Protein: CASSHPGDLTGELFF. The chain carries TRBV4-2 and TRBJ2-2; no reliable D call. This CDR3 comprises 15 residues. Germline loops: CDR1 LGHNA, CDR2 YNFKEQ. Trimming shortened V by 3 bases and J by 5 bases, and 13 bases separated the two germline ends.

The DNA for the CDR3 is TGTGCCAGCAGCAACCCCAAAGGGGGTCACTATGGCTACACCTTC. Translation: CASSNPKGGHYGYTF. V is TRBV5-8 and J is TRBJ1-2; tentative D call: TRBD1 (6 bases). Deletions cut 4 bases from V and 3 bases from J, with 16 bases between. The CDR3 is 15 residues long. In germline, CDR1 is SGHTS, CDR2 YDEGEE. Based on the CDR3 plus reference TRBV5-8 and TRBJ1-2, the full variable domain is EAGVTQSPTHLIKTRGQQATLRCSPISGHTSVYWYQQALGLGLQFLLWYDEGEERNRGNFPPRFSGRQFPNYSSELNVNALELEDSALYLCASSNPKGGHYGYTFGSGTRLTVV.

This sequence joins TRBV5-6 and TRBJ1-2; D is ambiguous. Germline CDR1 is SGHDT and CDR2 is YYEEEE. CDR3 length equals 16 residues. V dropped 4 bases and J dropped 7 bases, with 23 bases sitting between them. CDR3 in DNA: TGTGCCAGCAGCCCCTTGACTGCGGGCCAAGGCATTGGCTACACCTTC. Protein product: CASSPLTAGQGIGYTF.

The V gene is TRBV18, the J gene TRBJ2-7; D possibly corresponds to TRBD1 (6 bases). V dropped 6 bases and J dropped 3 bases, with 12 bases sitting between them. Germline values: CDR1 KGHSH, CDR2 LQKENI. The CDR3 runs to 13 residues. The CDR3 bases are TGTGCCAGCTCTCCCGACAGGTACTACGAGCAGTACTTC. Translation: CASSPDRYYEQYF.

The rearrangement links TRBV6-1 to TRBJ1-1; D gene uncertain. The CDR3 extends over 14 amino acids. The germline V gene has CDR1 MNHNS and CDR2 SASEGT. Between the trimmed V and J ends, which lost 2 bases and 8 bases, there was a span of 15 bases. CDR3 bases: TGTGCCAGCAGTGAACGGGTGGCAAGTCCCGAAGCTTTCTTT. This gives the protein CASSERVASPEAFF.

The rearrangement uses TRBV5-1 and TRBJ2-3, with D possibly being TRBD2 (6 bases). Between the trimmed V and J ends, which lost 5 bases and 2 bases, there was a span of 9 bases. The CDR3 totals 13 residues. CDR1 is SGHRS and CDR2 is YFSETQ in the germline V gene. CDR3 sequence: CASRTSPTDTQYF. CDR3 DNA sequence: TGCGCCAGCAGGACTAGTCCCACAGATACGCAGTATTTT.

The chain links TRBV19 to TRBJ2-6; D gene uncertain. This CDR3 comprises 14 residues. Germline V gene sequence: CDR1 LNHDA, CDR2 SQIVND (reference sequence). V was shortened by 6 bases and J by 1 base, with 7 bases between the two germline ends. As DNA, the CDR3 is TGTGCCAGTAGGAAGACGTCTGGGGCCAACGTCCTGACTTTC. This gives the protein CASRKTSGANVLTF.

The V and J genes are TRBV29-1 and TRBJ2-5; D is perhaps TRBD1 or TRBD2 (6 bases each). The V and J ends lost 7 bases and 1 base respectively, with 16 bases between them. Germline CDR1 SQVTM, CDR2 ANQGSEA. The CDR3 sequence is 14 residues long. The CDR3 region is CSAKSGAPQETQYF. The CDR3 DNA reads as TGCAGCGCCAAGTCGGGGGCCCCCCAAGAGACCCAGTACTTC.

This rearrangement joins TRBV5-1 to TRBJ2-2; weak D call: TRBD2 (6 bases). Trimming cost V 4 bases and J 9 bases, with 13 bases left between them. The CDR3 has 13 amino acids. The V gene's germline CDR1 is SGHRS and CDR2 YFSETQ. The CDR3 DNA follows: TGCGCCAGCAGCATGACTAGTTTCAGGGAGCTGTTTTTT. This sequence encodes CASSMTSFRELFF.

The rearrangement links TRBV11-2 to TRBJ2-3; tentatively, D is TRBD1 or TRBD2 (5 bases each). CDR3 length: 14 amino acids. V lost 9 bases to trimming and J lost 0 bases, with 13 bases between them. Germline-derived CDR1 and CDR2 are SGHAT and FQNNGV. CDR3 region: CASTGLASTDTQYF. CDR3 bases: TGTGCCAGTACGGGGCTAGCAAGCACAGATACGCAGTATTTT.

V gene TRBV4-3 combines with J gene TRBJ1-1; tentatively, D is TRBD1 (5 bases). The length of the CDR3 is 14 residues. CDR1 and CDR2 (germline): LGHNA, YSLEER. V shed 5 bases and J shed 1 base, with 11 bases lying between them. CDR3 sequence reads: CASSTTRGNTEAFF. DNA for the CDR3: TGCGCCAGCAGCACAACGAGGGGGAACACTGAAGCTTTCTTT.

The V call is TRBV6-6, the J call TRBJ1-2; TRBD1 aligns across 8 bases. This CDR3 contains 15 residues. V was pared by 2 bases and J by 8 bases, with 10 bases of the junction left unmatched. Germline V lookup: CDR1 MNHNY, CDR2 SVGAGI (reference sequence). In DNA form, the CDR3 reads TGTGCCAGCAGTTACCTCCCGACAGGGGCCACAGGCTACACCTTC. Translated: CASSYLPTGATGYTF.

V and J are TRBV7-2 and TRBJ2-5; 7 bases agree with TRBD1. Germline CDR1 is SGHTA and CDR2 is FQGNSA. The CDR3 spans 14 residues. Trimming took 5 bases from V and 4 from J; bases not matched to a gene: 7. For the CDR3, the DNA is TGTGCCAGCAGCCTGGACAGGCCTGGAGAGACCCAGTACTTC. It specifies CASSLDRPGETQYF.

The CDR3 loop is CASSKWGAEGTEAFF. Here the CDR3 DNA reads TGTGCCAGTAGTAAGTGGGGGGCTGAGGGCACTGAAGCTTTCTTT. This chain uses TRBV19 with TRBJ1-1, with TRBD1 as a possible D gene (6 bases). Germline V gene data show CDR1 as LNHDA and CDR2 as SQIVND (reference sequence). The CDR3 sequence is 15 residues long. V dropped 4 bases and J dropped 4 bases, with 16 bases sitting between them. Variable domain in full (rest from reference TRBV19 and TRBJ1-1): DGGITQSPKYLFRKEGQNVTLSCEQNLNHDAMYWYRQDPGQGLRLIYYSQIVNDFQKGDIAEGYSVSREKKESFPLTVTSAQKNPTAFYLCASSKWGAEGTEAFFGQGTRLTVV.